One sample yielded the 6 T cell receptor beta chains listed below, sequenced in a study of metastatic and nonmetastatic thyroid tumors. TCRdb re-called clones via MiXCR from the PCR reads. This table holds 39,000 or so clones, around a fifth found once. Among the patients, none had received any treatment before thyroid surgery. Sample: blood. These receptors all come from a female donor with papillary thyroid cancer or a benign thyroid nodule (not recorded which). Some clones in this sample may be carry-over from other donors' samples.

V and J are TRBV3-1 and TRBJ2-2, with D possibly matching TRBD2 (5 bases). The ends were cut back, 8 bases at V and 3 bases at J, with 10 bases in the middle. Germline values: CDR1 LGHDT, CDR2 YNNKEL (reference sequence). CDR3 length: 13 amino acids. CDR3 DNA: TGTGCCAGCTCCTTGGACTACACCGGGGAGCTGTTTTTT. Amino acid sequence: CASSLDYTGELFF.

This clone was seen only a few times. The CDR3 bases are TGTGCCAGCAGTCTTGGACTACCGGGAGGAGTGGACACCGGGGAGCTGTTTTTT. Its protein is CASSLGLPGGVDTGELFF. J is TRBJ2-2 and V is TRBV28; 7 nucleotides agree with TRBD2. V lost 5 bases, J lost 3 bases, and 15 bases stayed unmatched. Per germline, CDR1 MDHEN and CDR2 SYDVKM. The CDR3 is 18 residues long.

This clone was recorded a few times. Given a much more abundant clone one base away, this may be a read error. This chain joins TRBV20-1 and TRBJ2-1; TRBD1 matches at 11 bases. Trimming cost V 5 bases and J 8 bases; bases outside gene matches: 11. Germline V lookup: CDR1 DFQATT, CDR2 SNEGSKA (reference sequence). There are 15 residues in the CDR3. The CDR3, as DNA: TGCAGTGCTCTTGACGGGGACAGGGGGTTCGATGAGCAGTTCTTC. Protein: CSALDGDRGFDEQFF.

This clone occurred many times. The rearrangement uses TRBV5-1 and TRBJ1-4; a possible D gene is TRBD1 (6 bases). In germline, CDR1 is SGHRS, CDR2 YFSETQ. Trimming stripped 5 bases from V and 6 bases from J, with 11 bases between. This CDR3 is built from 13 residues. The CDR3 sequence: CASSTGRDEKLFF. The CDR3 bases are TGCGCCAGCAGTACAGGGAGGGATGAAAAACTGTTTTTT.

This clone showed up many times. This CDR3 is CSGMGMEAAEQYF. The CDR3 DNA reads as TGCAGTGGTATGGGGATGGAAGCGGCGGAGCAGTACTTC. The V and J genes are TRBV20-1 and TRBJ2-7; a possible D gene is TRBD2 (5 bases). Per germline, CDR1 DFQATT and CDR2 SNEGSKA (reference sequence). The length of the CDR3 is 13 residues. The V gene lost 7 bases and the J gene lost 7 bases, with 20 bases spanning the gap.

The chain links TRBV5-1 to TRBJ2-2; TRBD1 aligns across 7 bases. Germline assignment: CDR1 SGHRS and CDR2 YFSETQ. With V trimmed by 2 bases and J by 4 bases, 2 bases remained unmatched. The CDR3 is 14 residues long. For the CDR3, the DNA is TGCGCCAGCAGCTTACAGGGGAGCACCGGGGAGCTGTTTTTT. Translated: CASSLQGSTGELFF.